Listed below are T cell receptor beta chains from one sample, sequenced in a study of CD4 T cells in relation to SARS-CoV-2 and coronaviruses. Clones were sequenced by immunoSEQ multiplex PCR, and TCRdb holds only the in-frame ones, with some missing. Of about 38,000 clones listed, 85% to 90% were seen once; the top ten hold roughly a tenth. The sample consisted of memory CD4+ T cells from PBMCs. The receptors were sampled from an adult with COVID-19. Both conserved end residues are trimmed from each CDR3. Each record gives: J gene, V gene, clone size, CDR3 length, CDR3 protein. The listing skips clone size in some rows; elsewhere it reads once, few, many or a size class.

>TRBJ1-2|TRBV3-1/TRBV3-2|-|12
ASSQTGGAYGYT
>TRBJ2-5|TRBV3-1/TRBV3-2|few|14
ASSLIPGPEGGTQY
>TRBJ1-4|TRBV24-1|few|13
ATSDPGQGRRKLF
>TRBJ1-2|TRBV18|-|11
ASSKDRNYGYT
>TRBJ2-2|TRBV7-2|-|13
ASSLLGGGAGELF
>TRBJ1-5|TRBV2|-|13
ASSDTGGSNQPQH
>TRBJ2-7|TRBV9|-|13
ASSPRIQINSEQY
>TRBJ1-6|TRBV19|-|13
ASRPPGQEYSPLH
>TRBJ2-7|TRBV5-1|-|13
ASSLAAQPEYEQY
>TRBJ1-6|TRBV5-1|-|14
ASSLGGSSYNSPLH
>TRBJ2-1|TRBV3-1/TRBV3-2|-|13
ASSLRTSGGNEQF
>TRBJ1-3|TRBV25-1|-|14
ASSGAQGSSGNTIY
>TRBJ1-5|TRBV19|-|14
ASRWAGGGEGQPQH
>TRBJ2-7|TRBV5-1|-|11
ASSGDRVHEQY
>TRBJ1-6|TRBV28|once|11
ASSLGGNSPLH
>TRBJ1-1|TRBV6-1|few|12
ASRGGQGGTEAF
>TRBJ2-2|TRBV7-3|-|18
ASSRSRTSGGATNTGELF
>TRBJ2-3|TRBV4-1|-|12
ASRDDGRTDTQY
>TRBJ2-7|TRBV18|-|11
ASSPRQVYEQY
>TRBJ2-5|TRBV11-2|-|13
ASSPQPQGWETQY
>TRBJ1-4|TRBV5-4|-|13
ASSPEGTPSEKLF
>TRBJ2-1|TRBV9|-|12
ASSVGGRYNEQF
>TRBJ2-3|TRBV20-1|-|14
SASERGGRGTDTQY
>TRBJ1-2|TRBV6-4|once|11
ASSDQTGYGYT
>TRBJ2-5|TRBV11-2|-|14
ASSAKLAGHQETQY
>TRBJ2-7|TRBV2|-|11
ASSESTGYEQY
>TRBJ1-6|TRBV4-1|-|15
ASSQLAGGTHNSPLH
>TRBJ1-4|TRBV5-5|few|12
ASSLGNPNEKLF
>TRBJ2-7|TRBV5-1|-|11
ASSPTSSYEQY
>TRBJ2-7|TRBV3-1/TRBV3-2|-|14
ASISAGGTVEYEQY
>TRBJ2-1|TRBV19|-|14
ASRPPGRRLYNEQF
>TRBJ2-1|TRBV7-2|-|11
ASNKPPGNEQF
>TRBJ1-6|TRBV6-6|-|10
ASSYSSSPLH
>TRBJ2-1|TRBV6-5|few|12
ASRRLAGAGEQF
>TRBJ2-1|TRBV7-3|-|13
ASSPAVLPYNEQF
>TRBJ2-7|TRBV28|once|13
ASSHTDPGAVEQY
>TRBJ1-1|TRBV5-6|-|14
ASSLDRGGYNTEAF
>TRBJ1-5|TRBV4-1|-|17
ASSQDIFQGGRGNQPQH
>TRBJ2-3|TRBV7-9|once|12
ASSLEGSTDTQY
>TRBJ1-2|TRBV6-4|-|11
ASRSTAGYGYT
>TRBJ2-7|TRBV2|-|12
ASSREQGAYEQY
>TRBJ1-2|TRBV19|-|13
ASSSQGPGVDGYT
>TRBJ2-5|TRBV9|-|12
ASSPPGIPETQY
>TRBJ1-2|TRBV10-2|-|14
ASSEGQGKGTYGYT
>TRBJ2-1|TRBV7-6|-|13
ASSTSGGSGNEQF
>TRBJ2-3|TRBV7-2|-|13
ASSLDGGGVDTQY
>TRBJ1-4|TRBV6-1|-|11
ASSEGTSEKLF